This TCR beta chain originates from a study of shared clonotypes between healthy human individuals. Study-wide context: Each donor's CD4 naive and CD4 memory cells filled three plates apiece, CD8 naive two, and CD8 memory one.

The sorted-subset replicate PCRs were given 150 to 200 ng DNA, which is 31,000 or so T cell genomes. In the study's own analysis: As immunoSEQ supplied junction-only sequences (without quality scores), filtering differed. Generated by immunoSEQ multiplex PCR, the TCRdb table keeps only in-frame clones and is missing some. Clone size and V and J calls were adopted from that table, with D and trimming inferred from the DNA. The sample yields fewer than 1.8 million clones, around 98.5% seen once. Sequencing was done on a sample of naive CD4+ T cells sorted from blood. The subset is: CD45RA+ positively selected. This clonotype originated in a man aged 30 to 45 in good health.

The CDR3 loop is CASSIKGGDRRGYEQYF. The CDR3 DNA reads TGTGCCAGTAGTATCAAGGGAGGGGACCGCCGTGGGTACGAGCAGTACTTC. This chain uses TRBV19 with TRBJ2-7; 7 bases agree with TRBD2. The V gene's germline CDR1 is LNHDA and CDR2 SQIVND (reference sequence). V dropped 3 bases and J dropped 4; count of bases not matched to a gene: 15. The CDR3 extends over 17 amino acids.